This T cell receptor (beta chain) was obtained from a study of blood T cell repertoires in COVID-19. Study summary: Nucleic acid was either cDNA or gDNA, and it came from T cells, B-cell-depleted T cells, or PBMCs.

Methods used by the authors: Estimated nucleated cell counts came from reference gene primer amplification. Clones were sequenced by immunoSEQ multiplex PCR, and TCRdb holds only the in-frame ones, with some missing. That table furnishes V, J and clone size, whereas the DNA furnished D and trimming. The sample includes roughly 120,000 clones, over 85% seen only once; the top ten take about 4%. V lost 1 base, J lost 10 bases, and 8 bases lay in between. The CDR3 contains 13 residues. Germline V gene data show CDR1 as LGHDT and CDR2 as YNNKEL (reference sequence). The receptor comes from a man aged 45 to 65 with active COVID-19. Sequenced input: peripheral blood. This chain links TRBV3-1 (or the pseudogene TRBV3-2) with TRBJ1-6; D possibly corresponds to TRBD1 (6 bases). The CDR3 region has the DNA TGTGCCAGCAGCCAAGGGGACAAGTCACCCCTCCACTTT. Its translation: CASSQGDKSPLHF.